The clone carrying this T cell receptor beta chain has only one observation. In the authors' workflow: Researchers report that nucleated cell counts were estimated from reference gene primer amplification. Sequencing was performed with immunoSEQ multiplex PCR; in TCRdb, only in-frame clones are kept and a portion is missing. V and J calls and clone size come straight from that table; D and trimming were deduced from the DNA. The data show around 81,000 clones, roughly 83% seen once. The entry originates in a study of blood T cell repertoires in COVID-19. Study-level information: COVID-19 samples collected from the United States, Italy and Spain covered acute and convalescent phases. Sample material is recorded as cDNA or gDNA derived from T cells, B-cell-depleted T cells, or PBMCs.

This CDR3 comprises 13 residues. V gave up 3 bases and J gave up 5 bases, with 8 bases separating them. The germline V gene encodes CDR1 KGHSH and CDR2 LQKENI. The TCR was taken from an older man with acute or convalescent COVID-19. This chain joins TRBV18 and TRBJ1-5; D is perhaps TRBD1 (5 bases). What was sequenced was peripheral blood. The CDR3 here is CASSPTGDQPQHF. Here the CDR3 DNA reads TGTGCCAGCTCACCGACGGGGGATCAGCCCCAGCATTTT.